The 30 T cell receptor beta chains in this list originate from one sample, sequenced in a study of OX40 agonist ivuxolimab in advanced cancers. Libraries were prepared by immunoSEQ multiplex PCR; TCRdb keeps only in-frame clonotypes and omits some of them. The sample has more than 100,000 clones, more than 80% seen once. Sample: CD4+ or CD8+ T cells sorted from blood, taken in a trial of the OX40 agonist ivuxolimab. The receptor set was obtained from an adult with an advanced solid tumor such as melanoma, head and neck, liver or kidney cancer.

This chain links TRBV6-4 with TRBJ2-3; D is perhaps TRBD2 (6 bases). This CDR3 has 15 residues. Germline assignment: CDR1 MRHNA and CDR2 SNTAGT. V lost 4 bases and J 5 bases, leaving 16 bases between the germline ends. The CDR3 region is CASSVGPGRRDTQYF. CDR3 nucleotide sequence: TGTGCCAGCAGTGTGGGCCCGGGGAGGAGAGATACGCAGTATTTT.

The rearrangement uses TRBV7-6 and TRBJ1-2; possible D gene TRBD1, 5 bases. Trimming left V 4 bases short and J 9 bases short, with 18 bases between. Germline V gene sequence: CDR1 SGHVS, CDR2 FNYEAQ. The CDR3 has 14 amino acids. CDR3 in amino acids: CASSSEGLPGRYTF. The CDR3 nucleotides are TGTGCCAGCAGCTCCGAGGGACTCCCCGGGCGCTACACCTTC.

V gene TRBV2 combines with J gene TRBJ2-3, with D perhaps being TRBD1 or TRBD2 (6 bases each). The CDR3 consists of 14 residues. V lost 3 bases to trimming and J lost 1 base, with 8 bases between them. CDR1 is SNHLY and CDR2 is FYNNEI in the germline V gene. The CDR3, as DNA: TGTGCCAGCAGTGACGGGGGCCGCACAGATACGCAGTATTTT. Translating gives CASSDGGRTDTQYF.

This clone was recorded only once. The CDR3 nucleotides are TGTGCCAGCAGCCCCCGGACTAGCTCCTACAATGAGCAGTTCTTC. Translation gives CASSPRTSSYNEQFF. The V call is TRBV7-9, the J call TRBJ2-1, with 7 positions matching TRBD2. CDR1 is SEHNR, CDR2 FQNEAQ, per germline (reference sequence). This CDR3 comprises 15 residues. V dropped 5 bases and J dropped 0; count of bases not matched to a gene: 4.

The chain carries TRBV4-3 and TRBJ2-2; D is ambiguous. Germline V CDR1 and CDR2: LGHNA, YSLEER. The CDR3 is 13 residues long. The V end lost 5 bases, the J end lost 1 base, and 5 bases lay between the germline ends. The CDR3 bases are TGCGCCAGCAGCTACGGGAACACCGGGGAGCTGTTTTTT. It codes for CASSYGNTGELFF.

The genes are TRBV10-3 and TRBJ2-3; 10 nucleotides match TRBD1. Germline assignment: CDR1 ENHRY and CDR2 SYGVKD. Losses at the gene ends were 5 bases for V and 2 bases for J; bases not matched to a gene: 10. The CDR3 sequence is 17 residues long. The CDR3 DNA reads as TGTGCCATCAGTCGGGGCCGTGGGACAGGGGACACAGATACGCAGTATTTT. It yields the protein CAISRGRGTGDTDTQYF.

The rearrangement joins TRBV28 to TRBJ2-2; D unclear. Trimming removed 1 base at V and 1 base at J, with 7 bases between. The germline CDR1 and CDR2 sequences are MDHEN and SYDVKM. This CDR3 region has 15 residues. In DNA form, the CDR3 reads TGTGCCAGCAGTTTATCAGGATTGAACACCGGGGAGCTGTTTTTT. Protein product: CASSLSGLNTGELFF.

As DNA, the CDR3 is TGTGCCAGCAGCTCCCCCCCGCACCGAGGGCTGTTTTTT. Its protein is CASSSPPHRGLFF. The chain is built from TRBV5-6 and TRBJ1-4; D gene uncertain. This CDR3 contains 13 residues. V was pared by 3 bases and J by 14 bases, with 17 bases between. Germline CDR1 reads SGHDT; CDR2 reads YYEEEE.

This clone came up a few times. The V and J genes are TRBV15 and TRBJ1-2; D is possibly TRBD1 (5 bases). Germline V gene sequence: CDR1 LNHNV, CDR2 YYDKDF (reference sequence). The CDR3 covers 12 residues. V lost 0 bases and J lost 8, with 7 bases in between. In DNA, the CDR3 is TGTGCCACCAGCAGAGAGCGGACAGGCTACACCTTC. Encoded protein: CATSRERTGYTF.

This chain joins TRBV27 and TRBJ1-2, with 7 nucleotides matching TRBD1. V was pared by 8 bases and J by 6 bases, with 9 bases of the junction left unmatched. This CDR3 is built from 13 residues. CDR1 and CDR2 (germline): MNHEY, SMNVEV (reference sequence). The CDR3 DNA reads TGTGCCAGCGGGGCATCGACAGGGCATGGCTACACCTTC. Translating it yields CASGASTGHGYTF.

The chain couples TRBV28 to TRBJ2-5, with D tentatively TRBD2 (6 bases). Trimming shortened V by 3 bases and J by 5 bases, and 10 bases separated the two germline ends. Germline CDR1 is MDHEN and CDR2 is SYDVKM. The CDR3 runs 13 residues. CDR3 sequence: CASSLIGRETQYF. CDR3 sequence (DNA): TGTGCCAGCAGTTTGATAGGGAGGGAGACCCAGTACTTC.

The chain recombines TRBV18 with TRBJ2-6; D possibly matches TRBD1 or TRBD2 (6 bases each). V lost 3 bases and J lost 0, with 21 bases in between. From germline, CDR1 is KGHSH and CDR2 LQKENI. The CDR3 has 20 amino acids. The CDR3 loop reads CASSPRHWGATNSGANVLTF. In nucleotides, the CDR3 is TGTGCCAGCTCACCCCGACATTGGGGGGCGACCAACTCTGGGGCCAACGTCCTGACTTTC.

The rearrangement links TRBV6-5 to TRBJ1-5, with TRBD1 identical over 8 bases. CDR1 is MNHEY and CDR2 is SVGAGI in the germline V gene. With 0 bases clipped from V and 7 bases from J, the junction kept 5 bases outside the gene matches. The CDR3 spans 15 residues. The CDR3 nucleotides are TGTGCCAGCAGTTACTCGATGGACAGGGAACAGCCCCAGCATTTT. This gives the protein CASSYSMDREQPQHF.

V and J are TRBV5-3 and TRBJ2-3; D is perhaps TRBD2 (5 bases). TRBV5-3 is flagged as an ORF with uncertain function. There are 12 residues in the CDR3. Between the trimmed V and J ends, which lost 8 bases and 5 bases, there was a span of 12 bases. The CDR3 loop is CASTRGIDTQYF. As DNA, the CDR3 is TGTGCCAGCACTCGGGGAATAGATACGCAGTATTTT.

The CDR3 coding sequence is TGTGCCAGTAGCCTAGCCGGGACAGGGGATGGGGCCAAAAACATTCAGTACTTC. Translation gives CASSLAGTGDGAKNIQYF. The V call is TRBV19, the J call TRBJ2-4; 10 bases fit TRBD1. Trimming cost V 6 bases and J 1 base; bases outside gene matches: 12. The length of the CDR3 is 18 residues. Germline V gene data show CDR1 as LNHDA and CDR2 as SQIVND (reference sequence). Filled out from reference TRBV19 and TRBJ2-4, the complete variable domain reads DGGITQSPKYLFRKEGQNVTLSCEQNLNHDAMYWYRQDPGQGLRLIYYSQIVNDFQKGDIAEGYSVSREKKESFPLTVTSAQKNPTAFYLCASSLAGTGDGAKNIQYFGAGTRLSVL.

J is TRBJ1-1 and V is TRBV15; possible D gene TRBD1, 5 bases. Germline values: CDR1 LNHNV, CDR2 YYDKDF (reference sequence). Deletions cut 4 bases from V and 4 bases from J, with 16 bases between. This CDR3 spans 15 amino acids. CDR3 protein: CATSMLQGALTEAFF. Here the CDR3 DNA reads TGTGCCACCAGCATGCTCCAAGGGGCTCTCACTGAAGCTTTCTTT. Together with reference TRBV15 and TRBJ1-1, the CDR3 gives the full variable domain: DAMVIQNPRYQVTQFGKPVTLSCSQTLNHNVMYWYQQKSSQAPKLLFHYYDKDFNNEADTPDNFQSRRPNTSFCFLDIRSPGLGDTAMYLCATSMLQGALTEAFFGQGTRLTVV.

The V and J genes are TRBV10-3 and TRBJ2-2; TRBD1 matches 8 bases. Germline V CDR1 and CDR2: ENHRY, SYGVKD. The ends lost 10 bases at V and 1 base at J; junction bases unmatched: 8. The CDR3 has 15 residues. In DNA form, the CDR3 reads TGTGCCACCAGGGGGCAGGGGGGGAACACCGGGGAGCTGTTTTTT. The encoded protein is CATRGQGGNTGELFF.

This clone was found once. The V call is TRBV6-1, the J call TRBJ1-4, with D possibly TRBD1 on 5 matching bases. The CDR3 has 15 amino acids. The V and J ends lost 7 bases and 8 bases respectively, with 20 bases between them. Germline V gene lookup returns CDR1 MNHNS and CDR2 SASEGT. The CDR3 protein is CASITPGNRGEKLFF. The CDR3 nucleotides are TGTGCCAGCATTACCCCGGGGAACCGGGGGGAAAAACTGTTTTTT.

The chain links TRBV19 to TRBJ1-5; D is unclear. The V end was cut by 0 bases, the J end by 0 bases, with 6 bases between. Per the germline V gene, CDR1 is LNHDA and CDR2 is SQIVND (reference sequence). The CDR3 is 15 amino acids. DNA for the CDR3: TGTGCCAGTAGTATAGATCATTATAGCAATCAGCCCCAGCATTTT. This translates into CASSIDHYSNQPQHF.

The rearrangement joins TRBV5-6 to TRBJ1-6, with 8 bases that match TRBD1. The CDR3 length is 15 residues. Losses at the gene ends were 4 bases for V and 8 bases for J; bases not matched to a gene: 8. The germline V gene has CDR1 SGHDT and CDR2 YYEEEE. CDR3 in amino acids: CASSPYDRGDSPLHF. The CDR3 DNA sequence: TGTGCCAGCAGCCCCTACGACAGGGGTGATTCACCCCTCCACTTT.

J is TRBJ1-5 and V is TRBV7-2; 7 positions match TRBD1. V dropped 4 bases and J dropped 2; count of bases not matched to a gene: 5. CDR3 length equals 15 residues. In germline, CDR1 is SGHTA, CDR2 FQGNSA. This CDR3 reads CASSSTDRGNQPQHF. DNA for the CDR3: TGTGCCAGCAGCTCTACCGACAGGGGCAATCAGCCCCAGCATTTT.

This clone was found a few times. This rearrangement joins TRBV29-1 to TRBJ1-5; no reliable D call. Germline CDR1 SQVTM, CDR2 ANQGSEA. The germline V and J ends were trimmed by 7 bases and 3 bases, with 4 bases remaining between them. The CDR3 covers 10 residues. The DNA of the CDR3 is TGCAGCGGGGTCAATCAGCCCCAGCATTTT. Its translation is CSGVNQPQHF. Based on the CDR3 plus reference TRBV29-1 and TRBJ1-5, the full variable domain is SAVISQKPSRDICQRGTSLTIQCQVDSQVTMMFWYRQQPGQSLTLIATANQGSEATYESGFVIDKFPISRPNLTFSTLTVSNMSPEDSSIYLCSGVNQPQHFGDGTRLSIL.

CDR3 residues: CAWTSGGNQPQHF. The CDR3 DNA reads TGTGCCTGGACTAGTGGTGGCAATCAGCCCCAGCATTTT. This rearrangement joins TRBV30 to TRBJ1-5; no definite D call. This CDR3 is built from 13 residues. V lost 4 bases to trimming and J lost 2 bases, with 9 bases between them. The germline V gene encodes CDR1 GTSNPN and CDR2 SVGIG (reference sequence).

J is TRBJ1-2 and V is TRBV27, with D possibly matching TRBD1 (5 bases). With 6 bases removed from V and 4 bases from J, the gap between germline ends came to 15 bases. This CDR3 is 14 amino acids long. CDR1 is MNHEY, CDR2 SMNVEV, per germline (reference sequence). The CDR3 sequence: CASSSDNPSYGYTF. The CDR3 DNA is TGTGCCAGCAGCTCGGACAACCCAAGCTATGGCTACACCTTC.

J is TRBJ2-3 and V is TRBV15; a possible D gene is TRBD2 (6 bases). Germline V lookup: CDR1 LNHNV, CDR2 YYDKDF (reference sequence). Trimming removed 3 bases at V and 2 bases at J, with 18 bases between. The length of the CDR3 is 17 residues. The CDR3 here is CATSSTGTVLFTDTQYF. As DNA, the CDR3 is TGTGCCACCAGCAGTACTGGGACTGTTCTTTTCACAGATACGCAGTATTTT.

This clone was observed a few times. The gene calls are TRBV7-8 and TRBJ2-1; 13 positions agree with TRBD2. This CDR3 has 14 amino acids. The junction had 5 bases not matched to a gene; V was cut back by 5 bases and J by 10 bases. Germline CDR1 SGHVS, CDR2 FQNEAQ. The CDR3 protein is CASSIRTSGGEQFF. The DNA of the CDR3 is TGTGCCAGCAGCATAAGGACTAGCGGGGGAGAGCAGTTCTTC.

The gene calls are TRBV28 and TRBJ2-7; the match to TRBD2 covers 16 bases. The V and J ends lost 3 bases and 5 bases, in that order; junction bases with no gene match: 10. CDR1 is MDHEN, CDR2 SYDVKM, per germline. The CDR3 loop spans 18 amino acids. CDR3 residues: CASSFTPGTSGGVDEQYF. CDR3 nucleotides: TGTGCCAGCAGTTTCACCCCAGGGACTAGCGGGGGGGTAGACGAGCAGTACTTC.

The rearrangement links TRBV6-6 to TRBJ1-1, with no clear D. The V and J ends lost 5 bases and 1 base respectively, with 11 bases between them. Germline assignment: CDR1 MNHNY and CDR2 SVGAGI (reference sequence). The CDR3 runs to 14 residues. The CDR3 loop is CASSIFEENTEAFF. Here the CDR3 DNA reads TGTGCCAGCAGTATATTCGAGGAGAACACTGAAGCTTTCTTT.

This chain links TRBV10-2 with TRBJ1-5; TRBD1 matches at 10 bases. Germline loops: CDR1 WSHSY, CDR2 SAAADI. The CDR3 has 16 residues. V shed 7 bases, J shed 2 bases, and the junction held 8 bases outside the gene matches. The CDR3 here is CASTGTGDRGNQPQHF. CDR3 nucleotide sequence: TGCGCCAGCACTGGGACAGGGGATCGAGGCAATCAGCCCCAGCATTTT.

The count of this clone is one. The chain uses TRBV13 and TRBJ1-1; D gene ambiguous. V was trimmed by 5 bases and J by 6 bases, leaving 22 bases between them. Germline lookup yields CDR1 PRHDT and CDR2 FYEKMQ (reference sequence). CDR3 length: 16 residues. CDR3 in DNA: TGTGCCAGCAGCCCCTTTGGGAGAGGGAAGATGGCTGAAGCTTTCTTT. As protein: CASSPFGRGKMAEAFF.